These 10 T cell receptor beta chains share one sample of origin, sequenced in a study of tumor and adjacent non-tumor tissue in lung cancer. This sample's RNA came from whole unsorted tissue. A modified ARM-PCR protocol with three rounds of nested PCR amplified TCRbeta. TCRdb reanalysed the multiplex PCR reads using MiXCR and keeps one entry per CDR3 protein. Found here are approximately 120,000 distinct CDR3 sequences, roughly 77% of them singletons; the top ten hold around 37%. Specimen: lung tumor tissue. These receptors originate from a woman between 55 and 75 years old with non-small cell lung cancer.

This chain joins TRBV11-1 and TRBJ2-7; no reliable D call. V lost 8 bases, J lost 12 bases, and 26 bases lay in between. CDR1 is SGHAT, CDR2 FQDESV, per germline (reference sequence). There are 14 residues in the CDR3. This CDR3 reads CASGASPESYGLYF. CDR3 bases: TGTGCCAGCGGTGCGTCTCCTGAGTCCTACGGGCTGTACTTC.

This clonotype has ten or more counts. The gene calls are TRBV10-1 and TRBJ2-1; D is possibly TRBD2 (6 bases). The germline gives CDR1 WNHNN, CDR2 SYGVQD (reference sequence). This CDR3 comprises 14 residues. The V end lost 4 bases, the J end lost 6 bases, and 13 bases lay between the germline ends. CDR3 residues: CASSATGAANEQFF. For the CDR3, the DNA is TGCGCCAGCAGTGCAACGGGAGCGGCCAATGAGCAGTTCTTC.

The chain combines TRBV28 with TRBJ1-2; a weak D match, TRBD1 (5 bases). Trimming shortened V by 2 bases and J by 2 bases, and 12 bases separated the two germline ends. Germline CDR1 reads MDHEN; CDR2 reads SYDVKM. The CDR3 runs to 15 residues. The CDR3 loop reads CASSLGDSTNYGYTF. As DNA, the CDR3 is TGTGCCAGCAGTTTAGGCGACAGCACAAACTATGGCTACACCTTC.

The CDR3 DNA reads as TGTGCCAGCAGGAGACACACCGAGGGGCAGCCCCAGCATTTT. Its translation: CASRRHTEGQPQHF. The rearrangement links TRBV2 to TRBJ1-5; D may be TRBD1 (5 bases). V lost 6 bases and J 7 bases, leaving 16 bases between the germline ends. CDR1 and CDR2 (germline): SNHLY, FYNNEI. The CDR3 spans 14 residues.

About this clonotype itself: At one boundary the junction diverges from the germline segment, which might be a read error. J is TRBJ1-1 and V is TRBV4-2, with TRBD1 matching over 9 bases. CDR1 is LGHNA and CDR2 is YNFKEQ in the germline V gene. This CDR3 comprises 16 residues. CDR3 residues: CASCQEGGTGPTETFF. CDR3 in DNA: TGTGCCAGCTGCCAAGAAGGCGGGACAGGGCCCACTGAAACTTTCTTT.

As regards this clonotype: A much larger clone sits a single nucleotide away, making a read error possible. The chain joins TRBV6-1 to TRBJ2-1; 8 bases are a match to TRBD2. CDR1 is MNHNS, CDR2 SASEGT, per germline. The CDR3 runs to 15 residues. The CDR3 nucleotides are TGTGCCGGCAGTGAAGACGGGGGGGGCTACAATGAGCAGTTCTTC. Its translation is CAGSEDGGGYNEQFF.

The J gene is TRBJ2-3, the V gene TRBV24-1, with 9 bases identical to TRBD1. With V trimmed by 4 bases and J by 4 bases, 8 bases remained unmatched. The CDR3 runs to 16 residues. Germline lookup yields CDR1 KGHDR and CDR2 SFDVKD. The CDR3 DNA reads TGTGCCACCAGTGACTCGGGACAGGGACGGGCAGATACGCAGTATTTT. This translates into CATSDSGQGRADTQYF.

V and J are TRBV29-1 and TRBJ1-4; TRBD1 matches 7 bases. This CDR3 comprises 13 residues. Germline V lookup: CDR1 SQVTM, CDR2 ANQGSEA. DNA for the CDR3: TGCAACGTGGGGGACAGTGGATATGAAAAACTGTTTTTT. Translated: CNVGDSGYEKLFF.

A remark on this clonotype: This likely comes from a read error, as the CDR3 has no conserved phenylalanine or tryptophan at its end. J is TRBJ2-3 and V is TRBV4-1; tentative D call: TRBD2 (6 bases). V was shortened by 0 bases and J by 3 bases, with 7 bases between the two germline ends. Germline V gene data show CDR1 as MGHRA and CDR2 as YSYEKL. The length of the CDR3 is 14 residues. The CDR3 protein is CASSQDGGTDTQYL. The CDR3 region has the DNA TGCGCCAGCAGCCAAGATGGGGGGACAGATACGCAGTATCTT.

With regard to this clonotype: In this CDR3 the conserved last residue, phenylalanine or tryptophan, is missing, so a read error is likely. V and J are TRBV11-2 and TRBJ1-5; no definite D call. CDR1 is SGHAT and CDR2 is FQNNGV in the germline V gene. The CDR3 totals 15 residues. Here the CDR3 DNA reads TGTACCAGCAGCTTAAAGCGCGGTGGCAATCAGCCCCAGCATTAT. Translated, it gives CTSSLKRGGNQPQHY.